This T cell receptor (beta chain) was captured in a study of blood T cell repertoires in COVID-19. At the level of the study: Samples came from the United States, Italy and Spain, spanning acute and convalescent COVID-19.

Unmatched junction bases numbered 8, after V lost 4 bases and J lost 6 bases. Germline V lookup: CDR1 GTSNPN, CDR2 SVGIG (reference sequence). This CDR3 has 15 amino acids. Data came from immunoSEQ multiplex PCR; TCRdb stores just in-frame clones and leaves some out. Found here are 140,000 to 150,000 clones, 70% to 85% of them singletons; the top ten hold roughly a tenth. The J gene is TRBJ2-1, the V gene TRBV30, with 11 bases identical to TRBD2. This sequence originates from a man aged 55 to 70 with active or convalescent COVID-19. Material for sequencing was peripheral blood. The DNA of the CDR3 is TGTGCCTGGACACTAGCGGGAGTCAACCTCAATGAGCAGTTCTTC. It encodes CAWTLAGVNLNEQFF.